Here is one TCR beta chain with its context. What it binds is not known. These data come from a study of CD8 T cells in Susac syndrome. Findings of the study overall: The study recognized that its TCR sequencing and HLA analysis covered a relatively small number of individuals.

TCR beta sequences were obtained from blood CD8+ and CD4+ T cells. FACS enriched CD8+ TEMRA cells, while bulk CD8+ and CD4+ were negatively isolated. Reverse transcription of roughly 0.5 to 1 ug RNA was performed with random hexamers. The method of amplification for TCR beta CDR3 was immunoSEQ multiplex PCR, covering 54 Vbeta and 13 Jbeta. TCRdb reanalysed the immunoSEQ multiplex PCR reads using MiXCR and keeps one entry per CDR3 protein. The table records some 100,000 distinct CDR3 sequences, about nine tenths of them present only once. Germline V lookup: CDR1 SGHTA, CDR2 FQGNSA. The CDR3 covers 19 residues. With 0 bases removed from V and 7 bases from J, the gap between germline ends came to 25 bases.

The rearrangement links TRBV7-2 to TRBJ2-1; D unclear. This clonotype originated in a human donor in good health. Sequenced: CD4+ T cells from PBMCs. CDR3 loop: CASSLAVRLGLATRNEQFF. The DNA for the CDR3 is TGTGCCAGCAGCTTAGCGGTAAGACTCGGGTTGGCCACCAGGAATGAGCAGTTCTTC.